The clone carrying this TCR beta chain was seen a handful of times. Assay used: immunoSEQ multiplex PCR; TCRdb lists only in-frame clones, some missing. Of some 90,000 clones listed, 95% to 97% are singletons. The data stem from a study of cytomegalovirus exposure and HLA in healthy donors. V lost 3 bases and J 4 bases, leaving 16 bases between the germline ends. The CDR3 totals 16 residues. Germline CDR1 is SGHVS and CDR2 is FQNEAQ. The sample taken for sequencing was PBMCs. The chain recombines TRBV7-8 with TRBJ2-1; a weak D match, TRBD2 (6 bases). The sequence was collected from a man aged 18 to 29 in good health and CMV-seronegative. CDR3 loop: CASSFFTGVVYNEQFF. In DNA, the CDR3 is TGTGCCAGCAGCTTTTTCACGGGAGTGGTATACAATGAGCAGTTCTTC.